Below, 9 T cell receptor beta chains from the same sample are listed, as sequenced in a study of PD-L1 blockade in urothelial cancer. The data were produced by immunoSEQ multiplex PCR, yet TCRdb's version contains in-frame clones alone and is incomplete. The sample includes 35,000 to 45,000 clones, 88% of them seen just once. This specimen was PBMCs, taken around atezolizumab (anti-PD-L1) treatment. These receptors were collected from a woman in her sixties with urothelial cancer.

This chain connects TRBV7-2 to TRBJ2-1; possibly TRBD2 for D (6 bases). V lost 3 bases and J 7 bases, leaving 16 bases between the germline ends. The CDR3 runs 15 residues. Germline V gene lookup returns CDR1 SGHTA and CDR2 FQGNSA. The CDR3 loop reads CASSLALAARNEQFF. CDR3 nucleotide sequence: TGTGCCAGCAGCTTGGCCTTAGCGGCGAGAAATGAGCAGTTCTTC.

The chain links TRBV7-8 to TRBJ2-7; 8 bases align to TRBD2. With V trimmed by 5 bases and J by 3 bases, 6 bases remained unmatched. Germline CDR1 reads SGHVS; CDR2 reads FQNEAQ. This CDR3 is built from 14 residues. The CDR3 spells CASSVSGVIYEQYF. CDR3 nucleotides: TGTGCCAGCAGCGTTAGCGGGGTGATCTACGAGCAGTACTTC.

This chain joins TRBV5-6 and TRBJ1-6; possible D gene TRBD1, 6 bases. The CDR3 loop spans 12 amino acids. Germline values: CDR1 SGHDT, CDR2 YYEEEE. Trimming left V 3 bases short and J 9 bases short, with 7 bases between. CDR3 nucleotides: TGTGCCAGCAGCTCAGGGGTTTCACCCCTCCACTTT. Residues: CASSSGVSPLHF.

V gene TRBV19 combines with J gene TRBJ1-1; a possible D gene is TRBD1 (6 bases). Germline loops: CDR1 LNHDA, CDR2 SQIVND (reference sequence). The CDR3 is made up of 17 amino acids. Trimming cost V 4 bases and J 0 bases, with 18 bases left between them. CDR3 protein: CASSTPPGQWVNTEAFF. The CDR3 DNA is TGTGCCAGTAGTACGCCCCCTGGACAGTGGGTGAACACTGAAGCTTTCTTT.

J is TRBJ1-5 and V is TRBV18, with D tentatively TRBD1 (6 bases). This CDR3 region has 15 residues. CDR1 KGHSH and CDR2 LQKENI come from the germline V gene. V was clipped by 3 bases and J by 0 bases, with 9 bases between them. In DNA, the CDR3 is TGTGCCAGCTCACCCGAGGGACATAGCAATCAGCCCCAGCATTTT. Its protein is CASSPEGHSNQPQHF.

The rearrangement links TRBV6-5 to TRBJ2-3; D may be TRBD2 (5 bases). Trimming removed 0 bases from V and 2 bases from J, with 12 bases in between. This CDR3 is 16 amino acids long. Germline-derived CDR1 and CDR2 are MNHEY and SVGAGI. The DNA for the CDR3 is TGTGCCAGCAGTTACTCGGTCGGGATTTCCACAGATACGCAGTATTTT. Translation: CASSYSVGISTDTQYF.

The chain carries TRBV7-9 and TRBJ2-3, with 13 bases lining up with TRBD2. CDR1 and CDR2 from the germline V gene are SEHNR and FQNEAQ (reference sequence). V shed 4 bases and J 3 bases; nucleotides not matched to a gene: 4. The length of the CDR3 is 16 residues. CDR3 sequence: CASSSRTSGSTDTQYF. In DNA form, the CDR3 reads TGTGCCAGCAGCTCGCGGACTAGCGGGAGTACAGATACGCAGTATTTT.

V and J are TRBV5-1 and TRBJ2-5; TRBD1 agrees at 7 bases. V gave up 4 bases and J gave up 5 bases; unmatched junction bases: 8. Germline CDR1 and CDR2: SGHRS and YFSETQ. The CDR3 consists of 14 residues. The CDR3, as DNA: TGCGCCAGCAGCCCTGGGACAGTCGGGGAGACCCAGTACTTC. Translated, it gives CASSPGTVGETQYF. Full variable domain (rest looked up from reference TRBV5-1 and TRBJ2-5): KAGVTQTPRYLIKTRGQQVTLSCSPISGHRSVSWYQQTPGQGLQFLFEYFSETQRNKGNFPGRFSGRQFSNSRSEMNVSTLELGDSALYLCASSPGTVGETQYFGPGTRLLVL.

The chain employs TRBV19 and TRBJ2-3, with a possible D match to TRBD2 (7 bases). Germline V gene sequence: CDR1 LNHDA, CDR2 SQIVND (reference sequence). The CDR3 runs 15 residues. Trimming shortened V by 3 bases and J by 5 bases, and 15 bases separated the two germline ends. CDR3 loop: CASSIRPGEGDTQYF. The CDR3 DNA reads as TGTGCCAGTAGTATTCGACCAGGGGAGGGAGATACGCAGTATTTT.